Listed below are T cell receptor beta chains from one sample, sequenced in a study of T and B cells in COVID-19 patients. From the multiplex PCR reads, TCRdb called clonotypes with MiXCR, one entry per CDR3 protein. The sample lists 15,000 or so distinct CDR3 sequences, around a quarter occurring once. The sample comprised blood. The receptors stem from a human donor who had recovered from COVID-19. Both conserved end residues are part of each CDR3. Fields, in order: J gene, clone size, D gene, V gene, CDR3 length, CDR3 protein, CDR3 DNA. A D gene is named only where the DNA matches it firmly. Not all rows give a size; the values are once, few, many and, for expanded clones, a class.

>TRBJ2-7|.|TRBD1|TRBV19|13
CASSAGQGYEQYF
TGTGCCAGTAGTGCGGGACAGGGTTACGAGCAGTACTTC
>TRBJ2-7|few|.|TRBV24-1|11
CATSDFGEQYF
TGTGCCACCAGTGATTTTGGCGAGCAGTACTTC
>TRBJ2-5|medium-sized|.|TRBV29-1|12
CSAVRDKETQYF
TGCAGCGCCGTCAGAGATAAGGAGACCCAGTACTTC
>TRBJ2-3|medium-sized|TRBD2|TRBV19|18
CASSIPGLAGASTDTQYF
TGTGCCAGTAGTATACCGGGACTAGCGGGGGCCAGCACAGATACGCAGTATTTT
>TRBJ2-3|.|.|TRBV5-1|14
CASSLGSGSDTQYF
TGCGCCAGCAGCTTGGGATCCGGATCAGATACGCAGTATTTT
>TRBJ1-1|few|.|TRBV6-1|14
CASSEPGQYTEAFF
TGTGCCAGCAGTGAACCAGGACAGTACACTGAAGCTTTCTTT
>TRBJ2-1|many|TRBD2|TRBV5-6|14
CASSGAGADNEQFF
TGTGCCAGCAGCGGAGCGGGAGCAGACAATGAGCAGTTCTTC
>TRBJ2-1|few|.|TRBV6-1|16
CASSEAEGQSYNEQFF
TGTGCCAGCAGTGAAGCAGAAGGACAGTCCTACAATGAGCAGTTCTTC
>TRBJ1-2|many|TRBD1|TRBV29-1|15
CSVPGQGLLGYGYTF
TGCAGCGTTCCGGGACAGGGGTTATTAGGCTATGGCTACACCTTC
>TRBJ2-4|few|TRBD2|TRBV6-5|16
CASSSVAGIAKNIQYF
TGTGCCAGCAGTTCCGTAGCGGGGATAGCCAAAAACATTCAGTACTTC
>TRBJ1-1|.|.|TRBV7-9|12
CASSIDTFEAFF
TGTGCCAGCAGCATTGACACCTTTGAAGCTTTCTTT
>TRBJ2-3|few|.|TRBV14|11
CASSQADTQYF
TGTGCCAGCAGCCAAGCTGATACGCAGTATTTT
>TRBJ2-2|medium-sized|.|TRBV19|14
CASSIGRNTGELFF
TGTGCCAGTAGTATAGGCAGAAACACCGGGGAGCTGTTTTTT
>TRBJ2-2|many|.|TRBV6-5|14
CASSPIPGTGELFF
TGTGCCAGCAGTCCGATTCCTGGGACCGGGGAGCTGTTTTTT
>TRBJ1-2|many|TRBD1|TRBV12-3/TRBV12-4|14
CASSLPQGDYGYTF
TGTGCCAGCAGTTTACCACAGGGGGACTATGGCTACACCTTC
>TRBJ2-3|few|TRBD1|TRBV11-2|15
CASSLTGGATDTQYF
TGTGCCAGCAGCTTGACAGGGGGTGCGACAGATACGCAGTATTTT
>TRBJ1-4|few|.|TRBV30|14
CAWRKGGFNEKLFF
TGTGCCTGGAGAAAGGGGGGGTTTAATGAAAAACTGTTTTTT
>TRBJ1-4|.|.|TRBV6-2/TRBV6-3|14
CASKNQPTNEKLFF
TGTGCCAGCAAAAACCAACCAACTAATGAAAAACTGTTTTTT
>TRBJ1-6|.|.|TRBV30|14
CAWSGGGLYPPLHF
TGTGCCTGGAGTGGAGGGGGGTTGTATCCACCCCTCCACTTT
>TRBJ2-5|many|TRBD2|TRBV6-6|15
CASSLGRGGQETQYF
TGTGCCAGCTCCCTAGGCCGGGGGGGTCAGGAGACCCAGTACTTC
>TRBJ1-2|many|.|TRBV30|15
CAWSALGRADYGYTF
TGTGCCTGGAGTGCGTTAGGGCGGGCCGACTATGGCTACACCTTC
>TRBJ2-1|.|.|TRBV7-2|14
CASSLLHRVSEQFF
TGTGCCAGCAGCCTTCTCCATAGGGTCAGTGAGCAGTTCTTC
>TRBJ2-1|many|TRBD2|TRBV6-5|15
CASSYLLAGSNEQFF
TGTGCCAGCAGTTACCTCCTAGCGGGATCGAACGAGCAGTTCTTC
>TRBJ2-3|few|.|TRBV27|15
CASSLGGDTTDTQYF
TGTGCCAGCAGTTTAGGAGGGGACACCACAGATACGCAGTATTTT
>TRBJ2-4|.|.|TRBV6-6|16
CASTYGNLRGGDIQYF
TGTGCCAGCACCTACGGAAACCTCAGGGGAGGGGACATTCAGTACTTC
>TRBJ2-5|.|.|TRBV21-1|15
CASSKANWEGETQYF
TGTGCCAGCAGCAAAGCGAATTGGGAAGGGGAGACCCAGTACTTC
>TRBJ1-2|.|TRBD1|TRBV27|14
CASSTAGTDYGYTF
TGTGCCAGCAGTACAGCCGGGACAGACTATGGCTACACCTTC
>TRBJ2-1|medium-sized|.|TRBV12-3/TRBV12-4|14
CASSLSGVPNEQFF
TGTGCCAGCAGCTTATCCGGAGTGCCCAATGAGCAGTTCTTC
>TRBJ2-7|many|.|TRBV13|15
CASSYRGGLSYEQYF
TGTGCCAGCAGCTATAGGGGGGGCCTGAGCTACGAGCAGTACTTC
>TRBJ2-1|few|TRBD1|TRBV10-3|15
CAISDRQGAYNEQFF
TGTGCCATCAGTGACCGACAGGGGGCCTACAATGAGCAGTTCTTC
>TRBJ1-6|.|TRBD1|TRBV4-3|16
CASSQVEGAPTTPLHF
TGCGCCAGCAGCCAAGTGGAGGGGGCTCCTACGACACCCCTCCACTTT
>TRBJ1-5|.|TRBD1|TRBV30|12
CAWGTGARPQHF
TGTGCCTGGGGGACAGGGGCACGACCCCAGCATTTT
>TRBJ2-7|.|.|TRBV7-9|15
CASSLLGLSSYEQYF
TGTGCCAGCAGCTTATTGGGGCTTAGCTCCTACGAGCAGTACTTC
>TRBJ1-1|few|.|TRBV6-1|14
CASSPVEEYGEAFF
TGTGCCAGCAGTCCCGTTGAGGAATACGGTGAAGCTTTCTTT
>TRBJ2-7|.|.|TRBV5-1|15
CASSLGGRSSYEQYF
TGCGCCAGCAGCTTGGGGGGCCGCAGCTCCTACGAGCAGTACTTC
>TRBJ1-3|.|.|TRBV5-6|16
CASSLAAGVSGNTIYF
TGTGCCAGCAGCTTGGCGGCAGGGGTCTCTGGAAACACCATATATTTT
>TRBJ1-2|few|TRBD1|TRBV20-1|15
CSALPRTGGLYGYTF
TGCAGTGCCCTTCCCAGGACAGGGGGCCTCTATGGCTACACCTTC
>TRBJ2-1|.|.|TRBV20-1|15
CSASTLAQRNNEQFF
TGCAGTGCTTCCACACTCGCACAACGCAACAATGAGCAGTTCTTC
>TRBJ1-2|few|TRBD1|TRBV19|15
CASSPLGGGGYGYTF
TGTGCCAGTAGCCCCCTGGGAGGGGGCGGCTATGGCTACACCTTC
>TRBJ1-5|.|TRBD1|TRBV20-1|14
CSAGRQGENQPQHF
TGCAGTGCCGGGCGACAGGGAGAGAATCAGCCCCAGCATTTT
>TRBJ1-2|.|.|TRBV20-1|13
CSANPFPNYGYTF
TGCAGTGCTAATCCCTTCCCTAACTATGGCTACACCTTC
>TRBJ2-1|many|.|TRBV6-6|14
CASTLLEGPYEQFF
TGTGCCAGCACCTTGCTAGAGGGCCCTTATGAGCAGTTCTTC
>TRBJ2-1|.|.|TRBV5-1|16
CASSLAAPVARQEQFF
TGCGCCAGCAGCTTGGCGGCCCCGGTAGCCCGGCAAGAGCAGTTCTTC
>TRBJ1-4|.|TRBD1|TRBV6-1|15
CASSVRDSSNEKLFF
TGTGCCAGCAGTGTCAGGGACAGCTCTAATGAAAAACTGTTTTTT
>TRBJ1-2|.|.|TRBV27|17
CASSPSGRTIHNYGYTF
TGTGCCAGCAGTCCCTCAGGGCGAACAATACACAACTATGGCTACACCTTC
>TRBJ2-7|.|.|TRBV12-3/TRBV12-4|15
CASSTTFGQGGEQYF
TGTGCCAGCAGCACAACATTTGGGCAGGGAGGCGAGCAGTACTTC
>TRBJ1-2|few|TRBD1|TRBV30|14
CAWSRDRGAYGYTF
TGTGCCTGGAGCAGGGACAGGGGGGCGTATGGCTACACCTTC
>TRBJ1-6|few|.|TRBV15|11
CATSRDSPLHF
TGTGCCACCAGCCGGGATTCACCCCTCCACTTT
>TRBJ2-3|.|TRBD1|TRBV7-2|15
CASSLGDRSTDTQYF
TGTGCCAGCAGCTTAGGGGACAGGAGCACAGATACGCAGTATTTT
>TRBJ2-7|medium-sized|TRBD1|TRBV19|14
CASSPQGSYYEQYF
TGTGCCAGTAGCCCACAGGGGTCGTATTACGAGCAGTACTTC
>TRBJ2-3|few|TRBD2|TRBV4-3|16
CASSQALLAATDTQYF
TGCGCCAGCAGCCAAGCCCTGCTAGCGGCAACAGATACGCAGTATTTT
>TRBJ2-1|few|TRBD2|TRBV24-1|16
CATSGSGPGLVYEQFF
TGTGCCACCAGTGGTAGCGGTCCGGGACTAGTCTATGAGCAGTTCTTC